A single sample gave rise to the 12 T cell receptor beta chains below, sequenced in a study of blood T cell repertoires in COVID-19. The repertoire was sequenced with immunoSEQ multiplex PCR; TCRdb's copy has only in-frame clones and lacks some. The table shows around 140,000 clones, with roughly 84% occurring only once. Input material: peripheral blood. These receptors were collected from a man aged 60 to 75 with acute or convalescent COVID-19.

V is TRBV5-1 and J is TRBJ1-2; D is uncertain. The CDR3 sequence is 13 residues long. V lost 4 bases, J lost 4 bases, and 11 bases lay in between. CDR1 SGHRS and CDR2 YFSETQ come from the germline V gene. CDR3 loop: CASSNDGVYGYTF. The CDR3 DNA reads as TGCGCCAGCAGCAATGACGGGGTCTATGGCTACACCTTC.

The genes are TRBV2 and TRBJ1-2; the match to TRBD1 covers 10 bases. V lost 6 bases, J lost 8 bases, and 6 bases stayed unmatched. The CDR3 length is 13 residues. Germline CDR1 reads SNHLY; CDR2 reads FYNNEI. Written as DNA, the CDR3 is TGTGCCAGCAGGGTAGGGACAGGGGAGGGCTACACCTTC. Its protein product is CASRVGTGEGYTF.

The sample holds a few counts of this clone. Other DNA sequences in the sample encode the same CDR3. V usage is TRBV24-1 and J usage is TRBJ2-7, with D possibly matching TRBD1 (6 bases). V lost 3 bases and J 6 bases, leaving 11 bases between the germline ends. This CDR3 contains 13 residues. Germline-derived CDR1 and CDR2 are KGHDR and SFDVKD. The CDR3 sequence: CATSDGGSVEQYF. The CDR3 nucleotides read TGTGCCACCAGTGATGGGGGCAGCGTCGAGCAGTACTTC.

The V and J genes are TRBV11-3 and TRBJ1-6; 7 bases agree with TRBD1. Germline V lookup: CDR1 SGHNT, CDR2 YENEEA. CDR3 length: 15 amino acids. V dropped 5 bases and J dropped 7; count of bases not matched to a gene: 8. Here the CDR3 reads CASSREGTANSPLHF. Here the CDR3 DNA reads TGTGCCAGCAGCCGCGAGGGGACAGCAAATTCACCCCTCCACTTT.

V and J are TRBV5-4 and TRBJ2-7; 7 bases are a match to TRBD1. The V gene's germline CDR1 is SGHNT and CDR2 YYREEE (reference sequence). The CDR3 has 15 amino acids. Trimming cost V 2 bases and J 2 bases; bases outside gene matches: 7. Written as DNA, the CDR3 is TGTGCCAGCAGCTTACCAGGGGGTGGACCCTACGAGCAGTACTTC. It codes for CASSLPGGGPYEQYF.

In its sample, this clone was seen a few times. The gene calls are TRBV9 and TRBJ2-1; possibly TRBD2 for D (5 bases). The ends were cut back, 1 base at V and 6 bases at J, with 11 bases in the middle. The CDR3 covers 14 residues. Per the germline V gene, CDR1 is SGDLS and CDR2 is YYNGEE. CDR3 sequence reads: CASSVSGAGNEQFF. The CDR3 nucleotides are TGTGCCAGCAGCGTATCTGGTGCGGGCAATGAGCAGTTCTTC.

The rearrangement joins TRBV6-1 to TRBJ2-7; possibly TRBD2 for D (5 bases). From germline, CDR1 is MNHNS and CDR2 SASEGT. The V end was cut by 2 bases, the J end by 0 bases, with 14 bases between. The CDR3 totals 16 residues. The CDR3 loop is CASSELLAVSSYEQYF. CDR3 sequence (DNA): TGTGCCAGCAGTGAACTTCTAGCAGTAAGCTCCTACGAGCAGTACTTC.

The V and J genes are TRBV6-5 and TRBJ2-5; D is ambiguous. This CDR3 has 14 residues. Deletions cut 6 bases from V and 2 bases from J, with 13 bases between. Germline assignment: CDR1 MNHEY and CDR2 SVGAGI. The CDR3: CASRFSEVQETQYF. DNA of the CDR3: TGTGCCAGCAGGTTCTCAGAGGTTCAAGAGACCCAGTACTTC.

The rearrangement joins TRBV5-6 to TRBJ2-1; 10 bases fit TRBD2. V shed 7 bases, J shed 4 bases, and the junction held 5 bases outside the gene matches. Germline V lookup: CDR1 SGHDT, CDR2 YYEEEE. The CDR3 is made up of 14 amino acids. The CDR3 nucleotides are TGTGCCAGCGTAGAGACTAGCGGGTACAATGAGCAGTTCTTC. It yields the protein CASVETSGYNEQFF.

This chain connects TRBV15 to TRBJ2-3, with D tentatively TRBD1 (6 bases). Germline V CDR1 and CDR2: LNHNV, YYDKDF (reference sequence). V was shortened by 5 bases and J by 2 bases, with 11 bases between the two germline ends. The CDR3 loop spans 14 amino acids. For the CDR3, the DNA is TGTGCCACCAGCGGGGGCGGCGTCACAGATACGCAGTATTTT. It codes for CATSGGGVTDTQYF.

The gene calls are TRBV5-1 and TRBJ1-2, with D perhaps TRBD1 (6 bases). The V gene lost 5 bases and the J gene lost 13 bases, with 18 bases spanning the gap. The length of the CDR3 is 12 residues. CDR1 and CDR2 (germline): SGHRS, YFSETQ. The CDR3 spells CASSETETGPTF. CDR3 nucleotides: TGCGCCAGCAGTGAAACGGAGACAGGACCCACCTTC. The full variable domain, in which reference TRBV5-1 and TRBJ1-2 provide the parts outside the CDR3, is KAGVTQTPRYLIKTRGQQVTLSCSPISGHRSVSWYQQTPGQGLQFLFEYFSETQRNKGNFPGRFSGRQFSNSRSEMNVSTLELGDSALYLCASSETETGPTFGSGTRLTVV.

The J gene is TRBJ2-1, the V gene TRBV7-3; tentatively, D is TRBD2 (7 bases). CDR3 length: 16 residues. The V gene lost 2 bases and the J gene lost 2 bases, with 13 bases spanning the gap. Germline CDR1 SGHTA, CDR2 FQGTGA. The CDR3 nucleotides read TGTGCCAGCAGCTTATTAGGGGGAGGGCCCTACAATGAGCAGTTCTTC. Encoded protein: CASSLLGGGPYNEQFF.